This T cell receptor (beta chain) is from a study of cytomegalovirus exposure and HLA in healthy donors. Germline loops: CDR1 GTSNPN, CDR2 SVGIG (reference sequence). The V and J ends lost 1 base and 5 bases respectively, with 8 bases between them. This CDR3 region has 12 residues. Donors sampled were nominally healthy, though unrecorded immune exposures were likely. As regards this clone: Its antigen is unknown.

Findings and limits, study-wide: Later genetic work tied a missense DCLRE1C variant to beta-chain V and J trimming. Likely technical artifact: a cluster of highly shared sequence variants.

In the PCR, 60 Vbeta and 13 Jbeta primers were used. Assay: immunoSEQ multiplex PCR; the TCRdb copy retains only in-frame clones and omits some. This sample's clone table lists roughly 76,000 clones. The rearrangement links TRBV30 to TRBJ2-5; D unclear. Sequenced input: PBMCs. The sequence derives from a female donor in good health and CMV-seropositive. CDR3 sequence (DNA): TGTGCCTGGAGTGGACAAAGGGAGACCCAGTACTTC. Amino acid sequence: CAWSGQRETQYF.